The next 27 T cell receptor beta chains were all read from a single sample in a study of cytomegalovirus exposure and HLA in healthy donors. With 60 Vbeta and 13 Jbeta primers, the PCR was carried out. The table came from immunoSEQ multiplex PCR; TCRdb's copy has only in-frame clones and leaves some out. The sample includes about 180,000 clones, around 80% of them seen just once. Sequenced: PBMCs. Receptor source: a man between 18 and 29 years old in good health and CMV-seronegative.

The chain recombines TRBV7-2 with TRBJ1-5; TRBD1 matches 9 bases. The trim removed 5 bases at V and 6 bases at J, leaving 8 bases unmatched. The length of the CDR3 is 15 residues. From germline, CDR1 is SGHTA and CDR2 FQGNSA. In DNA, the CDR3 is TGTGCCAGCAGCCAAGACGGGACAGGGATTCAGCCCCAGCATTTT. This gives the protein CASSQDGTGIQPQHF.

CDR3 residues: CASSPTGRGRATGELFF. CDR3 DNA: TGTGCCAGCAGCCCTACGGGTCGTGGGAGAGCAACCGGGGAGCTGTTTTTT. V is TRBV7-3 and J is TRBJ2-2; D perhaps matches TRBD2 (5 bases). The V gene's germline CDR1 is SGHTA and CDR2 FQGTGA. The CDR3 runs to 17 residues. The V end was cut by 5 bases, the J end by 5 bases, with 21 bases between.

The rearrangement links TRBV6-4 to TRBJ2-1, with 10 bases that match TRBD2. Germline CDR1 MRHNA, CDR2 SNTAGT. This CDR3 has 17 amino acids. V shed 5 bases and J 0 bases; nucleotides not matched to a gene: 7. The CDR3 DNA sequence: TGTGCCAGCAGTCAACACGGACTAGCGGACTCCTACAATGAGCAGTTCTTC. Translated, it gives CASSQHGLADSYNEQFF.

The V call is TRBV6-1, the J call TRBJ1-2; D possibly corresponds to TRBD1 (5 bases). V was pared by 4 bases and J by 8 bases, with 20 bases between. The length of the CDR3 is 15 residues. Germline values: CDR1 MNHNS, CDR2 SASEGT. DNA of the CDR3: TGTGCCAGCAGTGCCTATCCCGGGGGTCATGGCGGCTACACCTTC. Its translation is CASSAYPGGHGGYTF.

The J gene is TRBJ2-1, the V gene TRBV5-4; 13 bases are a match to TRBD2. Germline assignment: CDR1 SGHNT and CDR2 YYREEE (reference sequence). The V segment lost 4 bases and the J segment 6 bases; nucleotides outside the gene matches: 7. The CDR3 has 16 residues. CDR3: CASSKPRLAGGNEQFF. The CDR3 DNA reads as TGTGCCAGCAGCAAACCCCGACTAGCGGGGGGCAATGAGCAGTTCTTC.

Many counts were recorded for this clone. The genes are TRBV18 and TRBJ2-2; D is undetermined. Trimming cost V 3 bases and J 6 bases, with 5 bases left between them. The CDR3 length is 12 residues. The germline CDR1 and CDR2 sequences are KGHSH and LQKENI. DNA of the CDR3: TGTGCCAGCTCACCCGTCGCCGGGGAGCTGTTTTTT. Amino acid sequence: CASSPVAGELFF.

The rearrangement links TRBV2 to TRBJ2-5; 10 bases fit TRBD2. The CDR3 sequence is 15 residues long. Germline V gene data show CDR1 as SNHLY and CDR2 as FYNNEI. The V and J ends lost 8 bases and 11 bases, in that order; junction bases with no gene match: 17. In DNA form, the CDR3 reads TGTGCCAGCCTCGTCGTAGCGGGGGGCTCGGGTGAGCAGTACTTC. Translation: CASLVVAGGSGEQYF. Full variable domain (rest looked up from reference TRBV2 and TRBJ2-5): EPEVTQTPSHQVTQMGQEVILRCVPISNHLYFYWYRQILGQKVEFLVSFYNNEISEKSEIFDDQFSVERPDGSNFTLKIRSTKLEDSAMYFCASLVVAGGSGEQYFGPGTRLLVL.

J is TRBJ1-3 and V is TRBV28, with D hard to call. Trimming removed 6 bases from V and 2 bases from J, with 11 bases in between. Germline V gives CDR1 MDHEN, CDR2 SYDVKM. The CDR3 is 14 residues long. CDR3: CASSWLSTGNTIYF. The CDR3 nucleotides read TGTGCCAGCAGCTGGCTCTCCACTGGAAACACCATATATTTT.

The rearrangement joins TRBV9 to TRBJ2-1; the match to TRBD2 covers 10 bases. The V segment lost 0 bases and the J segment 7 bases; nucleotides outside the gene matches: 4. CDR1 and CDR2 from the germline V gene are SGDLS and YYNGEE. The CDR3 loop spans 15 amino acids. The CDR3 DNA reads TGTGCCAGCAGCGTAGCAGGGACTAGCGAGAATGAGCAGTTCTTC. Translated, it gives CASSVAGTSENEQFF.

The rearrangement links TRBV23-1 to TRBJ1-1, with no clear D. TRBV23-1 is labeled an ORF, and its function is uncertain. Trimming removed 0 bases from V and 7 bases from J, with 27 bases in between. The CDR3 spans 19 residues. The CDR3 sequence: CASSQSPYRERVLEDEAFF. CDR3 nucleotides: TGCGCCAGCAGTCAATCCCCCTATCGTGAAAGAGTATTAGAGGATGAAGCTTTCTTT.

The CDR3, as DNA: TGTGCCAGCAGCTTATTGGTCCAGGGGCTCTCCTACGAGCAGTACTTC. Protein: CASSLLVQGLSYEQYF. The genes are TRBV7-3 and TRBJ2-7; weak D call: TRBD1 (6 bases). The CDR3 length is 16 residues. Trimming shortened V by 2 bases and J by 0 bases, and 14 bases separated the two germline ends. In germline, CDR1 is SGHTA, CDR2 FQGTGA.

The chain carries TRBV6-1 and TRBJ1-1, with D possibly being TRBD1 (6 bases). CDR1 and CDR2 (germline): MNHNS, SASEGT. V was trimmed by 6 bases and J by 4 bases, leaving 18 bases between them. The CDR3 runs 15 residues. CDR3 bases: TGTGCCAGCAGCCCCGGGACATTTATGGTCACTGAAGCTTTCTTT. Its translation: CASSPGTFMVTEAFF.

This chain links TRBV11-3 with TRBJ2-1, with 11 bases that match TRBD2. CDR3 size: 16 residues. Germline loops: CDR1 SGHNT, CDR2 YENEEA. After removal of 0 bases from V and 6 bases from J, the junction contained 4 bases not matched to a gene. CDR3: CASSLEGLAGGNEQFF. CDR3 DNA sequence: TGTGCCAGCAGCTTAGAGGGGCTAGCGGGAGGCAATGAGCAGTTCTTC.

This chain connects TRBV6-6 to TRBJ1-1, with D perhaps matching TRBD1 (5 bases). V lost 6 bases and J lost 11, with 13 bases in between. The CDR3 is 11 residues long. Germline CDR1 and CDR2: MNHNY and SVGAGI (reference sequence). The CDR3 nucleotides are TGTGCCAGCAGCCCTGATAAGGGGGCTTTCTTT. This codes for CASSPDKGAFF.

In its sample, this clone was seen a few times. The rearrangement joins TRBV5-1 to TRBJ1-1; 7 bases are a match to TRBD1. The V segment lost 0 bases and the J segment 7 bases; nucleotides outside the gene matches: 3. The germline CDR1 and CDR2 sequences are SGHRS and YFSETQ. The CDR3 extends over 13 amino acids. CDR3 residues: CASSLDRQGEAFF. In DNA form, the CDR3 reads TGCGCCAGCAGCTTGGATCGACAGGGTGAAGCTTTCTTT.

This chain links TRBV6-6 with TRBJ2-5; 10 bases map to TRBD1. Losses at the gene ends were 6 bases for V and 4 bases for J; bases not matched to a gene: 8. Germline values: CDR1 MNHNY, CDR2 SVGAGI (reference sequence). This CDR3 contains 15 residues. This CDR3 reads CASRTNGQGGETQYF. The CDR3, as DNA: TGTGCCAGCAGGACAAACGGACAGGGGGGAGAGACCCAGTACTTC.

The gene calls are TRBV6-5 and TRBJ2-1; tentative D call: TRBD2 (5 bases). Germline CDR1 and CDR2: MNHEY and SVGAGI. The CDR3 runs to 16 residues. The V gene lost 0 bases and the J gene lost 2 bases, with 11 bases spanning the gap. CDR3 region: CASSYSNMEAYNEQFF. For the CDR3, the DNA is TGTGCCAGCAGTTACTCAAACATGGAGGCCTACAATGAGCAGTTCTTC.

This chain's CDR3 is CASSFSLRARETQYF. The CDR3 DNA follows: TGTGCCAGCAGTTTCTCTTTGAGGGCTAGGGAGACCCAGTACTTC. The genes are TRBV6-6 and TRBJ2-5; a possible D gene is TRBD2 (5 bases). Trimming stripped 4 bases from V and 5 bases from J, with 17 bases between. This CDR3 has 15 amino acids. Germline V gives CDR1 MNHNY, CDR2 SVGAGI (reference sequence).

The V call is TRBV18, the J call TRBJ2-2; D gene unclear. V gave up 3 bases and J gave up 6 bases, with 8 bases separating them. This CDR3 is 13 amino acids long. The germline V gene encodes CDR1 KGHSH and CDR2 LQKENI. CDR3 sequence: CASSPLSAGELFF. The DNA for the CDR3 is TGTGCCAGCTCACCTCTTTCGGCCGGGGAGCTGTTTTTT.

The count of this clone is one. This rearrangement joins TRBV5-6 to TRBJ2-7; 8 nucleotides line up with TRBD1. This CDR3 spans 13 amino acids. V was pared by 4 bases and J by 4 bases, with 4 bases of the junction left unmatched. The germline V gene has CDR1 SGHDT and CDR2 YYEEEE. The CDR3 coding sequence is TGTGCCAGCAGCCCGGGACAGGAATACGAGCAGTACTTC. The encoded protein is CASSPGQEYEQYF. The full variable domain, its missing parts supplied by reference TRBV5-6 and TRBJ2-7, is DAGVTQSPTHLIKTRGQQVTLRCSPKSGHDTVSWYQQALGQGPQFIFQYYEEEERQRGNFPDRFSGHQFPNYSSELNVNALLLGDSALYLCASSPGQEYEQYFGPGTRLTVT.

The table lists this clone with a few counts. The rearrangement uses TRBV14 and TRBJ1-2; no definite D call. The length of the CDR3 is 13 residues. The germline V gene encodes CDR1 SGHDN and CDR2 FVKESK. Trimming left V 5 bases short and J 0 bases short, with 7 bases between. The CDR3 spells CASSSPANYGYTF. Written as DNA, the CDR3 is TGTGCCAGCAGCAGCCCGGCTAACTATGGCTACACCTTC. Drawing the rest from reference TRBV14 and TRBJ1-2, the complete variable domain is EAGVTQFPSHSVIEKGQTVTLRCDPISGHDNLYWYRRVMGKEIKFLLHFVKESKQDESGMPNNRFLAERTGGTYSTLKVQPAELEDSGVYFCASSSPANYGYTFGSGTRLTVV.

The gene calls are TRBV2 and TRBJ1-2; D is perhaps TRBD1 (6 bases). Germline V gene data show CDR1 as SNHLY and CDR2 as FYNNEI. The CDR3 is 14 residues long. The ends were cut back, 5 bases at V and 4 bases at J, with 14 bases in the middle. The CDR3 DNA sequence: TGTGCCAGCAGTCAAAGGACAGATTCCTATGGCTACACCTTC. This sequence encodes CASSQRTDSYGYTF.

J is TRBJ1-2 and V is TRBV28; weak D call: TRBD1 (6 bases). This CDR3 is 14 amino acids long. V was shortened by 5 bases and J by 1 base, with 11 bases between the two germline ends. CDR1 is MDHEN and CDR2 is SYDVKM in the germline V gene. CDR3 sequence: CASSPGALNYGYTF. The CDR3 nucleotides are TGTGCCAGCAGTCCAGGGGCGCTTAACTATGGCTACACCTTC.

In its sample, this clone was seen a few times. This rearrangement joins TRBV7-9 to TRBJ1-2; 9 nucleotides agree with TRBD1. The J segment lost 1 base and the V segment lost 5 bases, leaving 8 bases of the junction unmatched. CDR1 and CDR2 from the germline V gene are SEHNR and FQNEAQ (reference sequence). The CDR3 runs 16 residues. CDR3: CASSPKGQGDNYGYTF. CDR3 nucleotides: TGTGCCAGCAGCCCCAAGGGACAGGGTGATAACTATGGCTACACCTTC. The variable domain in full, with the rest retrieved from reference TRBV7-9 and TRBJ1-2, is DTGVSQNPRHKITKRGQNVTFRCDPISEHNRLYWYRQTLGQGPEFLTYFQNEAQLEKSRLLSDRFSAERPKGSFSTLEIQRTEQGDSAMYLCASSPKGQGDNYGYTFGSGTRLTVV.

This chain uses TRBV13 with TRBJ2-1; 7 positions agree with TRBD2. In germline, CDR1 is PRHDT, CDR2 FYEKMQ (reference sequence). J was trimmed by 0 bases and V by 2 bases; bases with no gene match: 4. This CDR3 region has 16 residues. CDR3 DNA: TGTGCCAGCAGCTTACGGCGGGGGAGCTCCTACAATGAGCAGTTCTTC. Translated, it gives CASSLRRGSSYNEQFF.

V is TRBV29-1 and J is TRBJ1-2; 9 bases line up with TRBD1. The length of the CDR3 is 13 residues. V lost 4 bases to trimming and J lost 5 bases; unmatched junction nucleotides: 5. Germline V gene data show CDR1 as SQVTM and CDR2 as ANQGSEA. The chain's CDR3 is CSVGTGALYGYTF. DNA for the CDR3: TGCAGCGTTGGGACAGGGGCTTTATATGGCTACACCTTC.

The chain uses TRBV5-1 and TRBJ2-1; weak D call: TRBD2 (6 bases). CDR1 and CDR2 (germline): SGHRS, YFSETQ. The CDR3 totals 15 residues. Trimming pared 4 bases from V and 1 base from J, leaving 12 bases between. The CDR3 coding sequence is TGCGCCAGCAGCCCTACTGGGGGGTCCTACAATGAGCAGTTCTTC. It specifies CASSPTGGSYNEQFF.